This T cell receptor beta chain was recorded in a study of blood T cell repertoires in COVID-19. The V gene lost 2 bases and the J gene lost 0 bases, with 9 bases spanning the gap. CDR1 is SGDLS, CDR2 YYNGEE, per germline. The CDR3 runs 15 residues. The authors' processing: Reference gene primer amplification gave estimated nucleated cell counts. Data came from immunoSEQ multiplex PCR; TCRdb stores just in-frame clones and leaves some out. The V and J calls and the clone size are those of that table, but D and trimming were determined from the DNA. This sample yields around 220,000 clones, of which more than 60% are seen a single time; about 4% belongs to the top ten.

The sequencing sample was made of peripheral blood. The sequence came from a woman aged 40 to 50 with active or convalescent COVID-19. The V gene is TRBV9, the J gene TRBJ1-3, with D possibly matching TRBD1 (6 bases). The CDR3 loop is CASSVQGSSGNTIYF. The CDR3 DNA reads TGTGCCAGCAGCGTGCAGGGGAGCTCTGGAAACACCATATATTTT.